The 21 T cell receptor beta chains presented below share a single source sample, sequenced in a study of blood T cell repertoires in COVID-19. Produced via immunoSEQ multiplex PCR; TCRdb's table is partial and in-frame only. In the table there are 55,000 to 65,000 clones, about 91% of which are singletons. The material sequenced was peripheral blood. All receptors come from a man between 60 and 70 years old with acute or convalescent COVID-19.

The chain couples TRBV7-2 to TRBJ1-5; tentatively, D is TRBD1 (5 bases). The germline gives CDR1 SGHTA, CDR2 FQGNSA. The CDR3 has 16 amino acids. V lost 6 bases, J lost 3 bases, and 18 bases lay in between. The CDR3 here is CASSPGGGEANQPQHF. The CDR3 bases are TGTGCCAGCAGTCCCGGGGGAGGGGAGGCCAATCAGCCCCAGCATTTT.

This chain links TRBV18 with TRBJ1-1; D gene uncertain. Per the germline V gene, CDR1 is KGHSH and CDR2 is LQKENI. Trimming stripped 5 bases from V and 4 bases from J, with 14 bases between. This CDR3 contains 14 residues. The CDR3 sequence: CASSTNRDGTEAFF. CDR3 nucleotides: TGTGCCAGCTCAACCAATCGGGATGGCACTGAAGCTTTCTTT.

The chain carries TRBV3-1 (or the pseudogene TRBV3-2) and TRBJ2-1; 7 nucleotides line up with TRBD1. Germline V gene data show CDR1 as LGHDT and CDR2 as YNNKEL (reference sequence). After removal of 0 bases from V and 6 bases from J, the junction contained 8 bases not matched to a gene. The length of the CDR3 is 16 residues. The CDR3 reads CASSQELGGASNEQFF. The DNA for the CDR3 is TGTGCCAGCAGCCAAGAATTAGGGGGCGCGTCCAATGAGCAGTTCTTC.

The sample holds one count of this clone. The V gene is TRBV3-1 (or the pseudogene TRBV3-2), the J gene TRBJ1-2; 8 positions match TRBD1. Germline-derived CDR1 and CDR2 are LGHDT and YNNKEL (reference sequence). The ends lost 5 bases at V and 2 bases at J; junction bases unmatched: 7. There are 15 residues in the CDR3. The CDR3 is CASSDLDRANYGYTF. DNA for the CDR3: TGTGCCAGCAGCGACCTGGACAGGGCAAACTATGGCTACACCTTC.

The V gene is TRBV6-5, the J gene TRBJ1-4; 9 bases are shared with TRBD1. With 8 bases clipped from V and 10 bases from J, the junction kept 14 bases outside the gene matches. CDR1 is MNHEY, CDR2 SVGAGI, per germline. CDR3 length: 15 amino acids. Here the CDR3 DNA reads TGTGCCAGCGGGGGGACAGGGATTGGAATTGGAAAACTGTTTTTT. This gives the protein CASGGTGIGIGKLFF.

CDR3 coding DNA: TGCGCCAGCAGCCAAGATCCGGGACAGGCCCATCAGCCCCAGCATTTT. It specifies CASSQDPGQAHQPQHF. The chain is built from TRBV4-1 and TRBJ1-5; 8 bases are shared with TRBD1. Germline CDR1 MGHRA, CDR2 YSYEKL. The V and J ends lost 0 bases and 5 bases, in that order; junction bases with no gene match: 6. This CDR3 has 16 amino acids.

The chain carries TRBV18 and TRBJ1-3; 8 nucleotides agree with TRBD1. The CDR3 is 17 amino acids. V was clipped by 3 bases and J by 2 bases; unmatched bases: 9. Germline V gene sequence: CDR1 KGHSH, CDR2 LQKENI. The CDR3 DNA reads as TGTGCCAGCTCACCCGGGAGAATACAGGGGGCTGGAAACACCATATATTTT. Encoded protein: CASSPGRIQGAGNTIYF.

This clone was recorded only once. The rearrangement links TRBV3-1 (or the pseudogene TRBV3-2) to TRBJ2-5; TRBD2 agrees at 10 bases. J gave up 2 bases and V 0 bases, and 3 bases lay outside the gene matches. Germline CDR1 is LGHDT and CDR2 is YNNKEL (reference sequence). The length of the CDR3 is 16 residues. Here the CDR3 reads CASSQEPAGGQETQYF. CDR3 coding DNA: TGTGCCAGCAGCCAAGAACCAGCGGGAGGGCAAGAGACCCAGTACTTC.

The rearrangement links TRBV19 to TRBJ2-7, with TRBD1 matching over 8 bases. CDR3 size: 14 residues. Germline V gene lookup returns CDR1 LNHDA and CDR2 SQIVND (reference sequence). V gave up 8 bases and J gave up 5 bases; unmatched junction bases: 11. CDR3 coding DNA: TGTGCCAGTGCAGAGACAGGGGAGATCGACGAGCAGTACTTC. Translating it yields CASAETGEIDEQYF. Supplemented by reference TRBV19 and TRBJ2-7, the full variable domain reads DGGITQSPKYLFRKEGQNVTLSCEQNLNHDAMYWYRQDPGQGLRLIYYSQIVNDFQKGDIAEGYSVSREKKESFPLTVTSAQKNPTAFYLCASAETGEIDEQYFGPGTRLTVT.

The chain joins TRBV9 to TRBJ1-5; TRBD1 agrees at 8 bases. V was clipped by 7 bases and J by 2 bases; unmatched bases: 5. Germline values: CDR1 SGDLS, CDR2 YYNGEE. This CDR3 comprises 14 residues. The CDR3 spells CASSTGDGNQPQHF. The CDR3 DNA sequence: TGTGCCAGCTCGACAGGGGATGGCAATCAGCCCCAGCATTTT. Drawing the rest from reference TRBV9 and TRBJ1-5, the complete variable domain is DSGVTQTPKHLITATGQRVTLRCSPRSGDLSVYWYQQSLDQGLQFLIQYYNGEERAKGNILERFSAQQFPDLHSELNLSSLELGDSALYFCASSTGDGNQPQHFGDGTRLSIL.

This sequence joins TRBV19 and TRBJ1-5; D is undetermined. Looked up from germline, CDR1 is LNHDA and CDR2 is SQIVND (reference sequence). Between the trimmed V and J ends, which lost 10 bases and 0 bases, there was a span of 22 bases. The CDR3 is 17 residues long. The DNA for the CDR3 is TGTGCCACCCTCTCCCGCCAGGCCTCCAATAGCAATCAGCCCCAGCATTTT. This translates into CATLSRQASNSNQPQHF.

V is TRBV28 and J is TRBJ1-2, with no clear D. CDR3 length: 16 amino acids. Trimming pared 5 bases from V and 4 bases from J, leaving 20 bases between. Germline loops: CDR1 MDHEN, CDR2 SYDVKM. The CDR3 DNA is TGTGCCAGCAGTGCACCCCGGGAACCCACGGGCTATGGCTACACCTTC. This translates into CASSAPREPTGYGYTF.

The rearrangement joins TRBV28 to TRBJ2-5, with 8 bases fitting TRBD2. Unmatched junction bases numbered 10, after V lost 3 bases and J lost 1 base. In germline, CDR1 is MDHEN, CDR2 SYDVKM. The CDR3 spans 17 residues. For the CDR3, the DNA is TGTGCCAGCAGTTTCCCCCTAGCGGGTAACTTCCAAGAGACCCAGTACTTC. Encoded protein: CASSFPLAGNFQETQYF.

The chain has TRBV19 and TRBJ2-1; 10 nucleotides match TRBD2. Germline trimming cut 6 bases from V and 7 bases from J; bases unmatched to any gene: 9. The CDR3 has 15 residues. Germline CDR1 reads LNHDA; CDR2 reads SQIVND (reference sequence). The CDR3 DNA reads TGTGCCAGTAGATATACTAGCGGGATATCGAATGAGCAGTTCTTC. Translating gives CASRYTSGISNEQFF.

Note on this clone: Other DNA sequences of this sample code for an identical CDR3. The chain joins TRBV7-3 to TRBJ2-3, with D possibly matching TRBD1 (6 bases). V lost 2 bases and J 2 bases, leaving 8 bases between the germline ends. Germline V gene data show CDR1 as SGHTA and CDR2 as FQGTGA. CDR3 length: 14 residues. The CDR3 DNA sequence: TGTGCCAGCAGCTTAGGACAGTACACAGATACGCAGTATTTT. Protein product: CASSLGQYTDTQYF.

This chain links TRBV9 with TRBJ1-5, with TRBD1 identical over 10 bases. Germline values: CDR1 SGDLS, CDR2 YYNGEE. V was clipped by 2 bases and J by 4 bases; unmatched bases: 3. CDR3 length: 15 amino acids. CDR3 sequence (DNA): TGTGCCAGCAGCGTGGGACAGGGGAGTAATCAGCCCCAGCATTTT. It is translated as CASSVGQGSNQPQHF.

CDR3: CASKGRQLGTGELFF. DNA of the CDR3: TGTGCCAGCAAGGGTCGACAGCTCGGCACCGGGGAGCTGTTTTTT. The chain combines TRBV6-5 with TRBJ2-2, with a tentative D call TRBD1 (5 bases). In germline, CDR1 is MNHEY, CDR2 SVGAGI. The CDR3 is 15 amino acids. The germline V and J ends were trimmed by 7 bases and 4 bases, with 16 bases remaining between them.

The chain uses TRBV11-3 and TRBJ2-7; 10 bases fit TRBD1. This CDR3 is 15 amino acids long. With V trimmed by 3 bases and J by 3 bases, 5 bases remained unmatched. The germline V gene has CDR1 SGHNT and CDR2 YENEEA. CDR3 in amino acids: CASSFRDRGDYEQYF. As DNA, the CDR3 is TGTGCCAGCAGCTTCCGGGACAGGGGAGACTACGAGCAGTACTTC.

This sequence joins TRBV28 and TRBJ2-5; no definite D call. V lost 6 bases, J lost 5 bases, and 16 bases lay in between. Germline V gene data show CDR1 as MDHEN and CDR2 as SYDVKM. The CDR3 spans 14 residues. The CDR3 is CASSLVGRRETQYF. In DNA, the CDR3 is TGTGCCAGCAGCCTAGTGGGTAGAAGGGAGACCCAGTACTTC.

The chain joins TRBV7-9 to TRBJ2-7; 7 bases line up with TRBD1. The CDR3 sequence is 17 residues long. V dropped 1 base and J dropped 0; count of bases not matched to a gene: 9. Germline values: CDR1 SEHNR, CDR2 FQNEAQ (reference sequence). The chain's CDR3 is CASSLGEGTDFSYEQYF. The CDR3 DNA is TGTGCCAGCAGCTTAGGTGAGGGGACAGACTTCTCCTACGAGCAGTACTTC.

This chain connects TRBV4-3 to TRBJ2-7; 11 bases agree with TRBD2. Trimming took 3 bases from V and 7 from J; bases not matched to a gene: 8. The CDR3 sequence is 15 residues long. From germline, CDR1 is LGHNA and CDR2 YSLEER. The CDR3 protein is CASSQPGLAVREQYF. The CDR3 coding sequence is TGCGCCAGCAGCCAGCCGGGACTAGCGGTCCGAGAGCAGTACTTC.